The 15 T cell receptor beta chains reported below all come from one sample, sequenced in a study of blood T cell repertoires in COVID-19. Repertoires were generated with immunoSEQ multiplex PCR, while TCRdb's copy carries only in-frame clones and drops some. The data hold about 140,000 clones, with approximately 83% observed a single time. The sample comprised peripheral blood. The source of these receptors is a woman aged 55-70 years with acute or convalescent COVID-19.

The chain has TRBV6-6 and TRBJ1-3, with 7 bases fitting TRBD1. V dropped 8 bases and J dropped 2; count of bases not matched to a gene: 12. CDR3 length: 16 amino acids. Germline V gene sequence: CDR1 MNHNY, CDR2 SVGAGI (reference sequence). The DNA of the CDR3 is TGTGCCAGCGCGGGAACAGGGGAACACCCTGGAAACACCATATATTTT. Amino acids: CASAGTGEHPGNTIYF.

V usage is TRBV3-1 (or the pseudogene TRBV3-2) and J usage is TRBJ2-5; the D gene is possibly TRBD2 (5 bases). The CDR3 spans 16 residues. From germline, CDR1 is LGHDT and CDR2 YNNKEL (reference sequence). V lost 2 bases and J lost 5, with 18 bases in between. CDR3 DNA: TGTGCCAGCAGCCAACCCAGGACTTCGAGGAACGAGACCCAGTACTTC. It codes for CASSQPRTSRNETQYF.

J is TRBJ1-2 and V is TRBV7-9; no definite D call. Trimming removed 0 bases from V and 0 bases from J, with 8 bases in between. Germline CDR1 and CDR2: SEHNR and FQNEAQ (reference sequence). CDR3 length: 15 amino acids. CDR3 protein: CASSLAGSPNYGYTF. DNA of the CDR3: TGTGCCAGCAGCTTAGCGGGCAGCCCTAACTATGGCTACACCTTC. Drawing the rest from reference TRBV7-9 and TRBJ1-2, the complete variable domain is DTGVSQNPRHKITKRGQNVTFRCDPISEHNRLYWYRQTLGQGPEFLTYFQNEAQLEKSRLLSDRFSAERPKGSFSTLEIQRTEQGDSAMYLCASSLAGSPNYGYTFGSGTRLTVV.

The chain uses TRBV6-5 and TRBJ2-7; D remains unclear. The CDR3 totals 10 residues. Germline values: CDR1 MNHEY, CDR2 SVGAGI. The V end was cut by 6 bases, the J end by 4 bases, with 4 bases between. CDR3 in DNA: TGTGCCAGCAGGTATTACGAGCAGTACTTC. Translated: CASRYYEQYF.

The chain combines TRBV9 with TRBJ2-1; TRBD2 agrees at 7 bases. J lost 7 bases, V lost 2 bases, and 12 bases had no gene match. Germline V lookup: CDR1 SGDLS, CDR2 YYNGEE. The CDR3 contains 16 residues. This CDR3 reads CASSVRIRGAGNEQFF. As DNA, the CDR3 is TGTGCCAGCAGCGTTCGTATAAGGGGAGCGGGGAATGAGCAGTTCTTC.

The genes are TRBV28 and TRBJ2-3, with D possibly being TRBD1 (5 bases). Per germline, CDR1 MDHEN and CDR2 SYDVKM. The CDR3 runs 13 residues. V dropped 5 bases and J dropped 6 bases, with 12 bases sitting between them. CDR3 coding DNA: TGTGCCAGCAGTCGCAGCAGGGTGGATACGCAGTATTTT. It is translated as CASSRSRVDTQYF.

This chain uses TRBV6-2 or TRBV6-3 with TRBJ2-7, with 8 bases lining up with TRBD2. CDR3 length: 13 amino acids. CDR1 and CDR2 (germline): MNHEY, SVGEGT. With 2 bases clipped from V and 5 bases from J, the junction kept 2 bases outside the gene matches. The CDR3 spells CASSYNGRDEQYF. The CDR3 coding sequence is TGTGCCAGCAGTTACAACGGGAGGGACGAGCAGTACTTC.

The V gene is TRBV5-4, the J gene TRBJ2-3; tentatively, D is TRBD1 (5 bases). The CDR3 is made up of 13 amino acids. Germline CDR1 reads SGHNT; CDR2 reads YYREEE (reference sequence). With 1 base removed from V and 4 bases from J, the gap between germline ends came to 7 bases. The CDR3 DNA sequence: TGTGCCAGCAGCTTGATGACAGCAGATACGCAGTATTTT. Protein sequence: CASSLMTADTQYF.

In nucleotides, the CDR3 is TGTGCCAGCAGCCCCCTACAGGGGAGCAATCAGCCCCAGCATTTT. It translates to CASSPLQGSNQPQHF. The chain recombines TRBV7-8 with TRBJ1-5; the match to TRBD1 covers 7 bases. CDR1 is SGHVS, CDR2 FQNEAQ, per germline. The CDR3 sequence is 15 residues long. V shed 5 bases and J 1 base; nucleotides not matched to a gene: 5.

This chain links TRBV4-2 with TRBJ1-2; D may be TRBD1 (5 bases). The CDR3 sequence is 15 residues long. V was shortened by 0 bases and J by 3 bases, with 11 bases between the two germline ends. The germline gives CDR1 LGHNA, CDR2 YNFKEQ. CDR3 protein: CASSQDGGDYYGYTF. As DNA, the CDR3 is TGTGCCAGCAGCCAAGACGGGGGAGATTACTATGGCTACACCTTC.

This clone has only a few counts. The chain combines TRBV7-2 with TRBJ1-3; 9 bases line up with TRBD1. Per germline, CDR1 SGHTA and CDR2 FQGNSA. This CDR3 is 16 amino acids long. V was clipped by 4 bases and J by 1 base; unmatched bases: 5. CDR3 DNA sequence: TGTGCCAGCAGCTCCGGGACAGGGAGGTCTGGAAACACCATATATTTT. This sequence encodes CASSSGTGRSGNTIYF.

The CDR3 DNA reads as TGTGCCAGCAGTATCACAGGGCGGGTTTACACCGGGGAGCTGTTTTTT. It is translated as CASSITGRVYTGELFF. This sequence joins TRBV27 and TRBJ2-2, with a tentative D call TRBD1 (6 bases). With 5 bases removed from V and 3 bases from J, the gap between germline ends came to 16 bases. The germline V gene encodes CDR1 MNHEY and CDR2 SMNVEV (reference sequence). This CDR3 has 16 amino acids.

This chain joins TRBV3-1 (or the pseudogene TRBV3-2) and TRBJ2-1, with 9 bases identical to TRBD2. Germline CDR1 LGHDT, CDR2 YNNKEL (reference sequence). The CDR3 runs to 17 residues. V gave up 0 bases and J gave up 1 base; unmatched junction bases: 4. The CDR3 DNA sequence: TGTGCCAGCAGCCAAGACGGGACTAGCCTATCCTACAATGAGCAGTTCTTC. This gives the protein CASSQDGTSLSYNEQFF.

This sequence joins TRBV6-2 or TRBV6-3 and TRBJ1-1, with TRBD1 as a possible D gene (6 bases). Between the trimmed V and J ends, which lost 5 bases and 8 bases, there was a span of 15 bases. CDR3 size: 13 residues. CDR1 MNHEY and CDR2 SVGEGT come from the germline V gene. In nucleotides, the CDR3 is TGTGCCAGCAGTCGGGGGGTGGGGGCCGAAGCTTTCTTT. Residues: CASSRGVGAEAFF.

The chain uses TRBV7-2 and TRBJ2-3, with 9 bases that match TRBD2. J was trimmed by 4 bases and V by 4 bases; bases with no gene match: 3. In germline, CDR1 is SGHTA, CDR2 FQGNSA. The length of the CDR3 is 14 residues. In DNA, the CDR3 is TGTGCCAGCAGCTGGTCTAGCGGGGCAGATACGCAGTATTTT. As protein: CASSWSSGADTQYF.